The following is a TCR beta chain sequence with its context. This clone turned up a few times. Its antigen is not yet known. No base-level quality is on record; no much larger clone is a single base apart. The V end loses 0 bases and the J end loses 0 bases, and a stretch of 9 bases separates them. The CDR3 covers 16 residues, taking in both the cysteine and the phenylalanine. Only CDR3 DNA remains: 48 bases, in frame from the first base. The germline V gene encodes CDR1 SGHAT and CDR2 FQNNGV. These data come from a study of cytomegalovirus exposure and HLA in healthy donors (dated by TCRdb to the late 2010s). Notes on the research overall: In an earlier analysis of approximately 500 of the donors, 250 to 350 Gb of sequence data and 90 million to 130 million unique TCR beta sequences from about 179 million T cells were reported. An early release covering more than 500 HLA-typed donors comprised 250 to 350 gigabases of sequencing data and tens of millions of unique TCR sequences. Of the roughly 430 genotyped donors, 65% to 90% fell in the genetic ancestry cluster associated with self-reported Caucasian donors. The aim of the study was to test whether cataloging public T cell receptors could identify signatures of past pathogen exposure. Using immunosequencing, the study profiled T cell repertoires from roughly 650 subjects and related those repertoires to cytomegalovirus serostatus. Besides the first cohort of hundreds of subjects, a separate validation cohort made up of about 120 different subjects was used. High-throughput TCR immunosequencing, statistical association of individual TCRs with disease status, and machine learning were combined to predict cytomegalovirus infection status. In a later analysis, previously published TCR beta repertoires from 666 donors were re-analyzed and high-resolution HLA genotyping was added so that TCR occurrence patterns could be studied. The later analysis used no new phenotypic data to find candidate immune exposures, relying instead on TCR beta sequences and their occurrence across donors. An earlier analysis of 587 of the donors applied high-throughput TCR beta sequencing to assess whether each TCR beta V gene segment acted as functional or pseudogenic. Donor age, sex, ethnicity and CMV serostatus were compiled together with the repertoire data. A later genetic analysis used genome-wide SNP genotypes for about 65% of the roughly 700 donors, treating that subset as a discovery cohort. Every discovery cohort repertoire had been produced on one sequencing platform. Both class I and class II loci were covered by HLA typing, at four-digit resolution. The number of typed donors differed by locus: about 629-640 for A, B, C, DRB1 and DQB1; 522 for DQA1; about 600 for DPA1; and roughly 470 for DPB1. Four or five DR-DQ haplotypes were handled as single units for association and clustering, since linkage in the cohort was strong. Among several hundred genotyped donors of the cohort, an average of around 240,000 unique TCR beta nucleotide sequences was sequenced per donor, of which 15% to 20% were non-productive. Study-wide findings and limitations: Because HLA typing was missing for some donors at each locus, association tests included only the typed subset. Fewer than 20 rarely observed V segments, including chromosome 9 orphons, were excluded from the earlier analysis of approximately 500 of the donors because counts were too low. Strong co-occurrence of HLA alleles, especially DR and DQ, made assigning TCR associations to individual alleles difficult. The 87-base-pair reads could not distinguish some IMGT-functional V segments, including TRBV6-2 and TRBV6-3, so those segments were excluded. In a later analysis, HLA-associated TCR beta chains showed more clonal expansion and lower generation probabilities than non-associated chains that were equally common. A later analysis reported that several top co-occurrence clusters appeared linked to parvovirus B19, influenza, CMV and Epstein-Barr virus. In the study, around 160 TCR beta chains were listed as associated with cytomegalovirus. According to a later analysis, TCR association rates differed among HLA loci, with DRB1 alleles showing the most associated TCRs and HLA-C alleles showing the fewest. The classifier was reported to diagnose cytomegalovirus status with high specificity and sensitivity in both the original cohort and the validation cohort. The only immune exposure information available for the cohort was CMV serostatus. Correlated functional status among segregating V segments might be attributable to linkage disequilibrium, but an unknown experimental factor could not be ruled out. An association between a missense DCLRE1C variant and V-gene and J-gene trimming of TCR beta chains was found in a later genetic analysis and replicated in an independent cohort. In a later analysis, most CMV-associated TCR beta chains were found to appear HLA-restricted, with HLA associations seemingly driven largely by CMV exposure. Presence/absence analyses assumed roughly uniform sequencing depth across donors, an assumption that may not hold. An earlier analysis of 587 of the donors showed that most TCR beta V segments appeared in productive rearrangements either about 87% or about 30% of the time, which broadly matched IMGT annotations. A group of highly shared sequence variants was considered likely to be a technical artifact of the sequencing pipeline. It was suggested by the authors that the approach could potentially be generalized to other disease states and immunological phenotypes. Specific HLA alleles were associated with 15,000 to 20,000 TCR beta sequences at a false discovery rate of 0.05 in a later analysis. Most TCR sequences were observed very rarely across donors, whereas some public TCRs were present in many individuals. A further reported finding was that TCR beta sequences accurately predicted the HLA-A and HLA-B alleles for most subjects in the first cohort. A later genetic analysis reported fewer N-insertions in productive TCRs among donors in an Asian-associated ancestry cluster than the roughly 670-donor mean. A few of the identified cytomegalovirus-associated TCR beta chains were confirmed in vitro to be specific for cytomegalovirus antigens. The cohort was sequenced for TCR beta chains only, and without alpha or paired-chain data the features that could be detected were limited.

The cohort comprised around 690 healthy bone marrow donors. At the time of sampling, every cohort member was nominally healthy, though immune exposures that went unrecorded were likely present. The donor tested CMV seronegative, placing the donor among the 300 to 450 seronegative members of the cohort. Every donor gave a peripheral blood sample, and the peripheral blood mononuclear cells from that sample were used for TCR beta sequencing. The Qiagen DNeasy Blood Extraction Kit was used to extract genomic DNA from the blood cell samples. The library relied on the immunoSEQ multiplex PCR assay. A mixture of 60 forward primers for TCR Vbeta segments and 13 reverse primers for TCR Jbeta segments was used in the multiplex PCR. A multiplex PCR assay on genomic DNA amplified the CDR3 region of rearranged TCR beta genes. On the Illumina HiSeq System, the amplified TCR beta libraries were sequenced as 87-base-pair reads. The original pipeline was this. A later analysis counted approximately 74 million unique TCR beta chains across the roughly 700 repertoires, and around 9.9 million of these chains were shared by at least two donors. Raw reads were error-corrected and collapsed into unique sequences with a nearest-neighbor algorithm that merged closely related sequences to remove PCR and sequencing errors. To assign V, D and J gene segments, CDR3 sequences were aligned to IMGT reference sequences. Each retained sequence needed at least a six-nucleotide match to both a V gene segment and a J gene segment. Rearrangements were called productive when the CDR3 lacked stop codons and stayed in frame with V and J; all others were non-productive. Following IMGT convention, CDR3 was defined as the stretch from the second conserved V-encoded cysteine up to the conserved J-encoded phenylalanine. The earlier analysis of a few hundred of the donors excluded sequences that lacked an unambiguous match to a single V gene segment. In an earlier analysis of 587 of the donors, V segments were called functional above 56.7% productive rearrangements and were called segregating when the between-donor standard deviation exceeded 5%. A statistical classification framework was built for diagnosing cytomegalovirus status from the catalog of TCR beta chain sequences. In a later analysis, V and J genes were assigned by comparing TCR nucleotide sequences against IMGT/GENE-DB human TR gene sequences. The TCRdist pipeline was used in a later analysis to assign CDR3 sequences and most-parsimonious VDJ recombination scenarios. In a later analysis, each TCR beta chain was defined by its CDR3 amino acid sequence together with its V-gene family, and reads lacking a unique V-gene family were excluded. As a way to deal with suspected cross-contamination and a sequencing artifact, a later analysis dropped approximately 570 nucleotide sequences that were highly shared and had low generation probability. In a later analysis, a clonal expansion index for each public chain was calculated from normalized within-repertoire ranks of inferred template counts. Generation probabilities in a later analysis came from a VDJ recombination model fitted to out-of-frame rearrangements, and those results were checked against IGoR. In a later analysis, TCR-TCR, TCR-HLA and TCR-CMV co-occurrence was scored with hypergeometric tests, and a repertoire-size bias correction was applied to TCR pairs. In a later analysis, false discovery rates were estimated by permuting HLA or CMV assignments 20 times. In a later analysis, co-occurring TCRs were grouped with DBSCAN, and TCRdist sequence similarity was added when clustering was performed within HLA-allele-positive subsets. Repertoires with fewer than 30,000 or more than 120,000 public chains, plus five repertoires with anomalous nucleotide sharing, were excluded from co-occurrence clustering. Drawn from immuneACCESS, this table holds only the in-frame rearrangements with V and J called that TCRdb kept. Clones are partly lost; checked studies trace under half to an unresolved V gene and leave the rest unexplained. V and J calls and clone size are as listed in that table; D and trimming were resolved from the DNA. Across this sample there are about 200,000 clones, with around 76% seen only once. Together, the top ten hold 1.9% of the sample.

The rearrangement combines TRBV11-2 with TRBJ1-5; there is no confident call for the D gene. The sample consisted of PBMCs. The source of this sequence is a man aged 25-45 years in good health and CMV-seronegative. DNA sequence: TGTGCCAGCAGCTTAGATTGGGGAGATAGCAATCAGCCCCAGCATTTT. Its coded protein is CASSLDWGDSNQPQHF. The CDR3, completed at both ends by the reference TRBV11-2 and TRBJ1-5 genes, gives the full variable domain EAGVAQSPRYKIIEKRQSVAFWCNPISGHATLYWYQQILGQGPKLLIQFQNNGVVDDSQLPKDRFSAERLKGVDSTLKIQPAKLEDSAVYLCASSLDWGDSNQPQHFGDGTRLSIL.